Below, one T cell receptor (beta chain) is given with its context. What it binds is not known. Germline CDR1 and CDR2: SGHDT and YYEEEE. J gave up 6 bases and V 4 bases, and 7 bases lay outside the gene matches. This CDR3 is 14 amino acids long. Only one heparinised blood draw was taken per donor, and its volume averaged about 120 mL. The sample comes from a study of beta chain features in type 1 diabetes. The study reverse transcribed the entire isolated RNA, so it sequenced expressed TCRB transcripts. Measured with immunoSEQ multiplex PCR; TCRdb has only the in-frame clones, and not every one. The sample contains fewer than 900,000 clones, about a sixth of which appear only once. Study-wide results and caveats: Highly expressing activated T cells could be over-counted with a cDNA template. Shortening of TCRB CDR3s, moderate but significant, appeared in all four CD4+ subsets of Type 1 diabetes patients.

The V and J genes are TRBV5-6 and TRBJ2-3; 8 nucleotides line up with TRBD2. This receptor was taken from a woman under 30 in good health. Specimen: naive CD4+ T cells from blood. CDR3 protein: CASSRQGGRDTQYF. The CDR3 nucleotides are TGTGCCAGCAGCCGTCAGGGCGGGAGGGATACGCAGTATTTT.